A single sample is the source of the 6 T cell receptor delta chains below, sequenced in a study of gamma-delta T cells after stem cell transplantation. TCRdb re-called the RT-PCR reads via CATT. The sample carries about 14,000 delta-chain clones, just under 9.5% recorded once. Sequencing was performed on gamma-delta T cells. The receptors derive from a human donor. It is not recorded whose cells these are; they may come from a transplant donor.

As concerns this clone: The protein TCRdb lists belongs to a much larger clone and differs from this DNA's translation at residue 8, which points to a read error; the protein shown is made from the DNA. The CDR3 is CACDTVYRLVGDTTGDKLIF. In DNA form, the CDR3 reads TGTGCCTGTGACACCGTTTACCGACTCGTGGGGGATACAACGGGCGATAAACTCATCTTT. The chain couples TRDV2 to TRDJ1; 10 nucleotides match TRDD3. Germline V gene data show CDR1 as GEAIGNYY and CDR2 as EKD. The CDR3 length is 20 residues. After removal of 0 bases from V and 4 bases from J, the junction contained 19 bases not matched to a gene.

A remark on this clone: This likely traces to a read error, being one base from a far larger clone. The same CDR3 also results from other DNA sequences found in this sample. The genes are TRDV2 and TRDJ1, with 12 bases identical to TRDD3. The V gene's germline CDR1 is GEAIGNYY and CDR2 EKD. CDR3 length: 21 amino acids. The V segment lost 0 bases and the J segment 0 bases; nucleotides outside the gene matches: 16. CDR3 region: CACDTVTGGYNGTSYTDKLIF. CDR3 DNA: TGTGCCTGTGACACCGTTACTGGGGGATACAACGGGACTTCGTACACCGATAAACTCATCTTT.

This clone ranks as medium-sized. Since a far larger clone is one base different, this is likely a read error. The chain couples TRDV2 to TRDJ1, with 7 bases aligning to TRDD3. CDR1 and CDR2 (germline): GEAIGNYY, EKD. J lost 2 bases, V lost 0 bases, and 14 bases had no gene match. This CDR3 spans 18 amino acids. CDR3 protein: CACDTLKLLVDTTDKLIF. CDR3 sequence (DNA): TGTGCCTGTGACACCCTAAAATTACTGGTGGATACGACCGATAAACTCATCTTT.

There are many counts of this clone. TCRdb's entry gives the protein of a much larger clone, which mismatches this DNA's translation at residue 6, likely from a read error; the protein reported here is translated from the DNA. The CDR3 nucleotides are TGTGCCTGTGACACCAGAGGGCTGGGGACTACCCACACCGATAAACTCATCTTT. Its protein is CACDTRGLGTTHTDKLIF. The chain combines TRDV2 with TRDJ1, with a tentative D call TRDD3 (6 bases). CDR1 is GEAIGNYY and CDR2 is EKD in the germline V gene. The CDR3 has 18 amino acids. Trimming stripped 0 bases from V and 0 bases from J, with 19 bases between.

This clone was detected only a few times. TCRdb has a much larger clone's protein, which differs at residue 7 from the translation of this DNA, likely because of a read error; what is shown is the protein translated from the DNA. This sequence joins TRDV2 and TRDJ1; TRDD3 agrees at 11 bases. With 3 bases clipped from V and 2 bases from J, the junction kept 19 bases outside the gene matches. This CDR3 contains 20 residues. The germline CDR1 and CDR2 sequences are GEAIGNYY and EKD. The CDR3 DNA follows: TGTGCCTGTGACCCACTAATGGGGGATACGCAAGCCCTTTTAACCGATAAACTCATCTTT. Residues: CACDPLMGDTQALLTDKLIF.

This clone has more than one count but fewer than ten. With a far larger clone one base away, a read error is the likely cause. Other DNA sequences of this sample code for an identical CDR3. V and J are TRDV1 and TRDJ2, with 9 bases that match TRDD3. Looked up from germline, CDR1 is TSWWSYY and CDR2 is QGS. V was pared by 6 bases and J by 2 bases, with 28 bases of the junction left unmatched. The CDR3 consists of 23 residues. The CDR3 DNA reads as TGTGCTCTTGGTAAGGGGATCCTACTGAAATACGGGGGGATACTGGACTTGACAGCACAACTCTTCTTT. Protein sequence: CALGKGILLKYGGILDLTAQLFF.